This T cell receptor beta chain comes out of a study of blood T cell repertoires in COVID-19. The repertoire was sequenced with immunoSEQ multiplex PCR; TCRdb's copy has only in-frame clones and lacks some. The data hold about 130,000 clones, with around 85% observed a single time. The CDR3 covers 14 residues. Trimming took 7 bases from V and 2 from J, leaving 12 bases between them. CDR1 is SGHRS, CDR2 YFSETQ, per germline. V and J are TRBV5-1 and TRBJ1-4; D remains unclear. The receptor was isolated from a woman of 80 years or more with acute or convalescent COVID-19. The sequencing sample was made of peripheral blood. The CDR3 protein is CASRHSDTNEKLFF. As DNA, the CDR3 is TGCGCCAGCCGTCACAGTGATACTAATGAAAAACTGTTTTTT.